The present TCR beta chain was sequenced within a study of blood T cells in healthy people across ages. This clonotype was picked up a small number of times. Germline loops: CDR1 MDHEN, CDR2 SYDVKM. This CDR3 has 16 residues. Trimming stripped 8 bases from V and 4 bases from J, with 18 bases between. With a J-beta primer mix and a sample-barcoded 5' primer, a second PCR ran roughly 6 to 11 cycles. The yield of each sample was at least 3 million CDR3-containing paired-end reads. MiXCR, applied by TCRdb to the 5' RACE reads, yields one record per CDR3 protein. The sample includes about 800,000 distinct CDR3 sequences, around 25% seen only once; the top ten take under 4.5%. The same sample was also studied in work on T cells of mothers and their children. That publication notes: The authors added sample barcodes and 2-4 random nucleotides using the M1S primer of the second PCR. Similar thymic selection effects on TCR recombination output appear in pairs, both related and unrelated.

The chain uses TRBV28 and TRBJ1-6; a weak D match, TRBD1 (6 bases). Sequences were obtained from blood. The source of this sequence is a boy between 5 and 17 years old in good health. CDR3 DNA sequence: TGTGCCAGCGCTACCCGCAGGGGCTATTATAATTCACCCCTCCACTTT. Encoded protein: CASATRRGYYNSPLHF.